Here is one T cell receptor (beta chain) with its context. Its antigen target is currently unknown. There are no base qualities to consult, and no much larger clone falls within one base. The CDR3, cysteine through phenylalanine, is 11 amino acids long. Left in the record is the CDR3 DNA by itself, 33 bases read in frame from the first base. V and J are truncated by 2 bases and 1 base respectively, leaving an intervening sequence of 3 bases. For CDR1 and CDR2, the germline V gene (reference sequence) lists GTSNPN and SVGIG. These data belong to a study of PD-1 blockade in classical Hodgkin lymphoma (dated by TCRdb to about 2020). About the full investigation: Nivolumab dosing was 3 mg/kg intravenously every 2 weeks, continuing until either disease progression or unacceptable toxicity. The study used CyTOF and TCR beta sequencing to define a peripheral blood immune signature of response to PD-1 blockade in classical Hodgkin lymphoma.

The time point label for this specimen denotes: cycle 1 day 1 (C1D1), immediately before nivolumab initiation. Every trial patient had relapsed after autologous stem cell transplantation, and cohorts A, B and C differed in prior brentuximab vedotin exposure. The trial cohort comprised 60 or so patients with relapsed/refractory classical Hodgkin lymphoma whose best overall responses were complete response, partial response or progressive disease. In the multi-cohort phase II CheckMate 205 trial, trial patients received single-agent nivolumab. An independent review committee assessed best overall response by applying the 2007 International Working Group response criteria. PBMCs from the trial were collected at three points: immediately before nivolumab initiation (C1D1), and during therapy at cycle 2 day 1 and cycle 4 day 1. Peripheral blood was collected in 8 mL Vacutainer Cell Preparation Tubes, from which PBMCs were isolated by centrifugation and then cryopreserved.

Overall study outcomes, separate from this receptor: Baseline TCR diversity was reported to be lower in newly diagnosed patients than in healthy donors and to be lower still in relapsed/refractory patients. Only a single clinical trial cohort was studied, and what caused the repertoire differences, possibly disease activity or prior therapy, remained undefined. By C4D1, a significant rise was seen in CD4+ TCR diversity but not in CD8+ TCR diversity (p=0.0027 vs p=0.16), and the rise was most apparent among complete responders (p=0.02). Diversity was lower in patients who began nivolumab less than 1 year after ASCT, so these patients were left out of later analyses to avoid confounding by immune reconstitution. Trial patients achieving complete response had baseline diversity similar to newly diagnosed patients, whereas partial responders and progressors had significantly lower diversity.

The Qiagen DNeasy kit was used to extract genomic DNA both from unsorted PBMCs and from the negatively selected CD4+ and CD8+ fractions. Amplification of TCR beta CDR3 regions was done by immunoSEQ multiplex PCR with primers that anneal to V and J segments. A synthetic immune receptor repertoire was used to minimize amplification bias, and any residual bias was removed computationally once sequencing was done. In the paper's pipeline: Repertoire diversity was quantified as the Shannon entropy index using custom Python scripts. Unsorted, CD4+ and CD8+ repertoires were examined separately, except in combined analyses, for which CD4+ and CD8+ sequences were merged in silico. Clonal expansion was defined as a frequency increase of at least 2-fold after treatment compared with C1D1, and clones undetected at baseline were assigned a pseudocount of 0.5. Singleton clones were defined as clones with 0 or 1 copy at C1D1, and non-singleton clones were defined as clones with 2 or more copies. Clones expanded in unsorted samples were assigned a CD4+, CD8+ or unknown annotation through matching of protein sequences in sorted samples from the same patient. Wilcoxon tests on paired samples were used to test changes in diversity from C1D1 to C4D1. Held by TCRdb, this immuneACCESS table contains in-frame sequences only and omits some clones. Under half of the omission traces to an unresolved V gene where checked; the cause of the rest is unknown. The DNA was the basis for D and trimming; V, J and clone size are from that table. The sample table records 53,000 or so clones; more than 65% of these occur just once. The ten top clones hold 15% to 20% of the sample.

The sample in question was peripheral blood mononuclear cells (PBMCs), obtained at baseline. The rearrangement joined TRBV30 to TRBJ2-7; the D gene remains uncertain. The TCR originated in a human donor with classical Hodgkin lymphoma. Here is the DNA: TGTGCCTGGAGTAAGTCCTACGAGCAGTACTTC. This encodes CAWSKSYEQYF.